This T cell receptor (beta chain) was sequenced for a study of blood T cell repertoires in COVID-19. Looked up from germline, CDR1 is MNHNY and CDR2 is SVGAGI (reference sequence). The CDR3 loop spans 13 amino acids. V was pared by 0 bases and J by 5 bases, with 5 bases between. Original processing notes: How many nucleated cells were present was estimated from reference gene primer amplification. Clones were sequenced by immunoSEQ multiplex PCR, and TCRdb holds only the in-frame ones, with some missing. The DNA was the basis for D and trimming; V, J and clone size are from that table. Of about 73,000 clones detected, under 95% appear once; the ten largest clones hold 15% to 20%.

The sequencing sample was made of peripheral blood. The chain carries TRBV6-6 and TRBJ2-1, with D perhaps TRBD1 (5 bases). The clonotype originates from a woman older than 75 with active or convalescent COVID-19. The CDR3 reads CASSYSRDNEQFF. The CDR3 nucleotides read TGTGCCAGCAGTTACTCCAGGGACAATGAGCAGTTCTTC.